The 26 T cell receptor beta chains listed next were all sequenced from one sample in a study of T cell clonality in common variable immunodeficiency. Generated by immunoSEQ multiplex PCR, the TCRdb table keeps only in-frame clones and is missing some. This sample carries fewer than 70,000 clones, none of them present only once. The sequencing input was peripheral blood mononuclear cells. These receptors all stem from a person aged 18 to 69 in good health.

This clone was recorded at least ten times. The sequenced fragment ends 3 residues before the CDR3 boundary, so the rest is inferred from the germline J gene. The chain links TRBV7-8 to TRBJ2-7; TRBD1 aligns across 7 bases. V lost 2 bases to trimming and J lost 2 bases; unmatched junction nucleotides: 6. CDR3 length: 15 amino acids. Germline CDR1 is SGHVS and CDR2 is FQNEAQ. The sequenced CDR3 bases are TGTGCCAGCAGCTTAAGTTCGGGACAGACCTACGAG. This sequence encodes CASSLSSGQTYE. In full, the CDR3 reads CASSLSSGQTYEQYF. Looking up the rest from reference TRBV7-8 and TRBJ2-7 gives the full variable domain: GAGVSQSPRYKVAKRGQDVALRCDPISGHVSLFWYQQALGQGPEFLTYFQNEAQLDKSGLPSDRFFAERPEGSVSTLKIQRTQQEDSAVYLCASSLSSGQTYEQYFGPGTRLTVT.

This clone came up many times. The part of the CDR3 DNA that was read is TGTGCCACCAGTAACCCGGCCGGGACAGCAGAGACC. It yields the protein CATSNPAGTAET. The full CDR3 sequence reads CATSNPAGTAETQYF. The J gene is TRBJ2-5, the V gene TRBV24-1; TRBD1 agrees at 7 bases. The read falls 3 residues short of the CDR3 end, and the missing part is taken from the germline J gene. V shed 6 bases, J shed 4 bases, and the junction held 10 bases outside the gene matches. Germline V gene data show CDR1 as KGHDR and CDR2 as SFDVKD. CDR3 size: 15 residues.

This clone was counted many times. The sequence runs out 3 residues before the end of the CDR3; the remainder is reconstructed from the germline J gene. The rearrangement joins TRBV18 to TRBJ2-3; D may be TRBD1 (6 bases). This CDR3 has 15 amino acids. In germline, CDR1 is KGHSH, CDR2 LQKENI. The V end was cut by 4 bases, the J end by 0 bases, with 11 bases between. CDR3 sequence reads: CASSQGTSSTDTQYF. The sequenced part of the CDR3 DNA is TGTGCCAGCTCACAAGGGACAAGCAGCACAGATACG.

This clone was seen many times. The CDR3 end is not reached by the read, which stops 3 residues before it; the germline J gene fills it in. The V gene is TRBV6-2 or TRBV6-3, the J gene TRBJ2-1, with D possibly matching TRBD2 (6 bases). From germline, CDR1 is MNHEY and CDR2 SVGEGT. The CDR3 sequence is 16 residues long. Deletions cut 6 bases from V and 4 bases from J, with 19 bases between. CDR3: CASSSTTSRAYNEQFF. The sequenced part of the CDR3 DNA is TGTGCCAGCAGCTCAACCACTAGCAGAGCTTACAATGAG.

This clone was detected many times. The CDR3 extends 3 residues past the end of the read, so its final part is completed from the germline J gene. This chain links TRBV4-1 with TRBJ2-3; maybe TRBD2 (7 bases). Trimming left V 0 bases short and J 4 bases short, with 11 bases between. Germline V CDR1 and CDR2: MGHRA, YSYEKL. CDR3 length: 15 residues. The CDR3 sequence: CASSQDGGRSDTQYF. The CDR3 DNA, read in part, is TGCGCCAGCAGCCAAGACGGGGGGCGATCAGATACG.

Ten or more counts support this clone. The read finishes 3 residues shy of the CDR3 end, and the germline J gene is used to complete it. This sequence joins TRBV20-1 and TRBJ1-1; tentative D call: TRBD1 (6 bases). CDR1 is DFQATT, CDR2 SNEGSKA, per germline (reference sequence). V was cut by 2 bases and J by 2 bases, with 15 bases left in between. This CDR3 spans 15 amino acids. The CDR3 loop reads CSARFPGQRNTEAFF. CDR3 bases read: TGCAGTGCTAGATTCCCCGGACAGCGAAACACTGAA.

Ten or more counts support this clone. The sequence runs out 3 residues before the end of the CDR3; the remainder is reconstructed from the germline J gene. The rearrangement uses TRBV6-1 and TRBJ2-2, with 12 bases identical to TRBD2. The CDR3 has 15 residues. V shed 4 bases, J shed 6 bases, and the junction held 3 bases outside the gene matches. Germline V CDR1 and CDR2: MNHNS, SASEGT. The CDR3 spells CASSGRLAGAGELFF. The part of the CDR3 DNA that was read is TGTGCCAGCAGTGGGAGACTAGCGGGAGCCGGGGAG.

This clone was recorded many times. The sequenced fragment ends 3 residues before the CDR3 boundary, so the rest is inferred from the germline J gene. This sequence joins TRBV6-2 or TRBV6-3 and TRBJ2-3; D is ambiguous. The CDR3 is 13 amino acids. V lost 6 bases to trimming and J lost 0 bases, with 7 bases between them. The germline CDR1 and CDR2 sequences are MNHEY and SVGEGT. This chain's CDR3 is CASSSGSTDTQYF. CDR3 bases read: TGTGCCAGCAGCTCAGGTAGCACAGATACG.

This clone was observed at least ten times. The CDR3 is cut off 3 residues early in the read; its end comes from the germline J gene. The chain carries TRBV6-2 or TRBV6-3 and TRBJ1-1, with 12 bases aligning to TRBD1. The CDR3 runs 17 residues. CDR1 is MNHEY, CDR2 SVGEGT, per germline. Trimming removed 3 bases from V and 4 bases from J; junction bases left unmatched: 9. The CDR3 sequence: CASSYRDRGPRRTEAFF. The sequenced part of the CDR3 DNA is TGTGCCAGCAGTTATCGGGACAGGGGGCCCCGGCGCACTGAA.

Many counts were recorded for this clone. The read ends 3 residues early relative to the CDR3; the germline J gene fills the gap. The gene calls are TRBV20-1 and TRBJ2-1; 8 positions match TRBD2. V gave up 4 bases and J gave up 4 bases; unmatched junction bases: 12. The CDR3 consists of 16 residues. Germline CDR1 reads DFQATT; CDR2 reads SNEGSKA (reference sequence). The sequenced CDR3 bases are TGCAGTGCTAATTCTATGGCGGGAGGAGAATACAATGAG. Translation gives CSANSMAGGEYNE. The whole CDR3 is CSANSMAGGEYNEQFF.

This clone was seen repeatedly, ten times or more. The read finishes 3 residues shy of the CDR3 end, and the germline J gene is used to complete it. The rearrangement joins TRBV19 to TRBJ2-2; possible D gene TRBD2, 6 bases. V was shortened by 7 bases and J by 6 bases, with 15 bases between the two germline ends. This CDR3 is 14 amino acids long. The V gene's germline CDR1 is LNHDA and CDR2 SQIVND (reference sequence). The sequenced CDR3 bases are TGTGCCAGTACGAGGGGAGCTAGCGCCGGGGAG. Translating gives CASTRGASAGE. The full CDR3 protein reads CASTRGASAGELFF.

This clone occurred many times. The sequenced fragment ends 3 residues before the CDR3 boundary, so the rest is inferred from the germline J gene. The rearrangement links TRBV10-1 to TRBJ1-1; D not resolved. This CDR3 contains 16 residues. The V gene's germline CDR1 is WNHNN and CDR2 SYGVQD (reference sequence). CDR3 in amino acids: CASSEELGSSYNEAFF. The CDR3 DNA, read in part, is TGCGCCAGCAGTGAAGAATTAGGTAGCTCCTACAATGAG.

This clone appeared many times. The read ends 3 residues before the CDR3 terminus; that terminus is restored from the germline J gene. The chain links TRBV6-1 to TRBJ2-1; 11 bases match TRBD2. There are 16 residues in the CDR3. V dropped 2 bases and J dropped 7; count of bases not matched to a gene: 7. From germline, CDR1 is MNHNS and CDR2 SASEGT. The CDR3 here is CASSERRLAGTNEQFF. The DNA read from the CDR3 is TGTGCCAGCAGTGAAAGGAGACTAGCGGGAACAAATGAG.

This clone came up many times. The sequence runs out 3 residues before the end of the CDR3; the remainder is reconstructed from the germline J gene. The V and J genes are TRBV5-4 and TRBJ2-2, with 10 nucleotides matching TRBD1. Germline V gives CDR1 SGHNT, CDR2 YYREEE (reference sequence). The CDR3 contains 15 residues. V gave up 4 bases and J gave up 7 bases; unmatched junction bases: 7. The CDR3 protein is CASSPGTGVGGELFF. The sequenced part of the CDR3 DNA is TGTGCCAGCAGCCCCGGGACAGGGGTAGGCGGGGAG.

This clone was recorded many times. The read terminates 3 residues before the CDR3 end, so the remaining end is supplied by the germline J gene. The chain joins TRBV4-1 to TRBJ1-2; possibly TRBD1 for D (6 bases). This CDR3 comprises 15 residues. In germline, CDR1 is MGHRA, CDR2 YSYEKL. Trimming took 5 bases from V and 0 from J, leaving 13 bases between them. The part of the CDR3 DNA that was read is TGCGCCAGCAGCTCACCGGGACAATCTAACTATGGC. Encoded protein: CASSSPGQSNYG. The whole CDR3 sequence is CASSSPGQSNYGYTF.

This clone has a count of ten or more. The read ends 3 residues early relative to the CDR3; the germline J gene fills the gap. This rearrangement joins TRBV18 to TRBJ1-2; no clear D. V lost 2 bases to trimming and J lost 2 bases, with 12 bases between them. The CDR3 consists of 15 residues. Per the germline V gene, CDR1 is KGHSH and CDR2 is LQKENI. The CDR3 loop is CASSPDITSNYGYTF. The part of the CDR3 DNA that was read is TGTGCCAGCTCACCAGATATTACATCAAACTATGGC.

This clone came up many times. The read halts 3 residues ahead of the CDR3 end, with the missing end drawn from the germline J gene. This chain connects TRBV7-2 to TRBJ2-3; 11 bases are a match to TRBD2. Trimming took 0 bases from V and 7 from J; bases not matched to a gene: 6. CDR1 and CDR2 from the germline V gene are SGHTA and FQGNSA. The CDR3 totals 16 residues. CDR3 amino acids: CASSLAPSGRSNTQYF. CDR3 DNA (partial): TGTGCCAGCAGCTTAGCGCCTAGCGGGAGGTCTAATACG.

This clone was seen repeatedly, ten times or more. The CDR3 end falls 3 residues outside the read, so it is completed with the germline J gene. The chain carries TRBV20-1 and TRBJ2-4, with 9 bases matching TRBD2. The CDR3 runs to 16 residues. The germline V gene encodes CDR1 DFQATT and CDR2 SNEGSKA (reference sequence). The junction had 9 bases not matched to a gene; V was cut back by 0 bases and J by 6 bases. The part of the CDR3 DNA that was read is TGCAGTGCTAGAGATCGTGCGGGACTAGCTACAAACATT. Amino acid sequence: CSARDRAGLATNI. The complete CDR3 protein is CSARDRAGLATNIQYF.

The sample holds many counts of this clone. The read terminates 3 residues before the CDR3 end, so the remaining end is supplied by the germline J gene. The chain carries TRBV30 and TRBJ2-5; 9 bases match TRBD2. With 7 bases clipped from V and 4 bases from J, the junction kept 16 bases outside the gene matches. This CDR3 is built from 16 residues. From germline, CDR1 is GTSNPN and CDR2 SVGIG (reference sequence). The DNA read from the CDR3 is TGTGCCTTTGGAATGGCGGGAGGGCTAGGAGGAGAGACC. Amino acids: CAFGMAGGLGGET. The CDR3 in full is CAFGMAGGLGGETQYF.

Ten or more counts support this clone. The read comes to an end 3 residues before the CDR3 does, leaving the germline J gene to fill in the end. The chain combines TRBV6-9 with TRBJ2-7, with TRBD2 identical over 12 bases. This CDR3 has 20 residues. The junction had 15 bases not matched to a gene; V was cut back by 0 bases and J by 3 bases. From germline, CDR1 is MNHGY and CDR2 SVAAGI. CDR3 residues: CASSYSEATGLAGTDYEQYF. The sequenced part of the CDR3 DNA is TGTGCCAGCAGTTATTCTGAGGCCACCGGACTAGCGGGGACCGACTACGAG.

At least ten counts were recorded for this clone. One end of the junction varies from germline; a read error may be responsible. The read halts 3 residues ahead of the CDR3 end, with the missing end drawn from the germline J gene. The V gene is TRBV7-7, the J gene TRBJ2-5; D might be TRBD2 (5 bases). The length of the CDR3 is 15 residues. CDR1 and CDR2 (germline): SSHAT, FNYEAQ (reference sequence). The sequenced part of the CDR3 DNA is TGTGCTAGCAGCCCCCGAGTCGGGGTCCAAGAGACC. Amino acids: CASSPRVGVQET. The complete CDR3 sequence is CASSPRVGVQETQYF.

This clone was seen ten or more times. The read ends 3 residues shy of where the CDR3 ends; the end is completed using the germline J gene. V and J are TRBV12-5 and TRBJ2-5; 12 bases line up with TRBD2. The V segment lost 6 bases and the J segment 0 bases; nucleotides outside the gene matches: 5. CDR1 LGHNT and CDR2 FRNRAP come from the germline V gene. This CDR3 is 16 amino acids long. CDR3 residues: CASGKGLAGYQETQYF. CDR3 DNA, as far as it was read: TGTGCTAGTGGCAAAGGACTAGCGGGGTACCAAGAGACC.

This clone appeared many times. The CDR3 goes on 3 residues after the read ends, and that part is filled in from the germline J gene. The gene calls are TRBV19 and TRBJ1-1; the D is unclear. There are 13 residues in the CDR3. V gave up 10 bases and J gave up 3 bases, with 15 bases separating them. Germline loops: CDR1 LNHDA, CDR2 SQIVND (reference sequence). CDR3 sequence: CATSSRLDTEAFF. Partial CDR3 DNA: TGTGCCACCAGCTCGCGGTTGGACACTGAA.

This clone was seen at least ten times. Coverage ceases 3 residues before the CDR3 finishes, and the germline J gene fills in the end. The chain carries TRBV19 and TRBJ2-3; the D gene is possibly TRBD2 (6 bases). Germline CDR1 reads LNHDA; CDR2 reads SQIVND (reference sequence). The CDR3 sequence is 15 residues long. The V end was cut by 5 bases, the J end by 0 bases, with 12 bases between. The sequenced part of the CDR3 DNA is TGTGCCAGTAGTCGGCTAGCGTCTAGCACAGATACG. As protein: CASSRLASSTDT. The complete CDR3 protein is CASSRLASSTDTQYF.

This clone was detected many times. The read is 3 residues too short to cover the CDR3 end, so that end is filled in from the germline J gene. V usage is TRBV7-2 and J usage is TRBJ1-1; D is ambiguous. CDR3 size: 11 residues. Germline values: CDR1 SGHTA, CDR2 FQGNSA. Trimming pared 3 bases from V and 4 bases from J, leaving 3 bases between. CDR3 bases read: TGTGCCAGCAGCTTCGGCACTGAA. This codes for CASSFGTE. The complete CDR3 sequence is CASSFGTEAFF.

This clone was seen ten or more times. The CDR3 end is not reached by the read, which stops 3 residues before it; the germline J gene fills it in. The chain joins TRBV7-9 to TRBJ2-5; a possible D gene is TRBD2 (6 bases). Germline V gene sequence: CDR1 SEHNR, CDR2 FQNEAQ (reference sequence). The CDR3 loop spans 13 amino acids. Trimming left V 3 bases short and J 3 bases short, with 8 bases between. The CDR3 bases that were read are TGTGCCAGCAGCTTGCGGGGAAAAGAGACC. This codes for CASSLRGKET. The entire CDR3 sequence reads CASSLRGKETQYF.